This T cell receptor (beta chain) was sequenced in a study of blood T cell repertoires in COVID-19. Study-wide context: From the United States, Italy and Spain came samples of acute and convalescent COVID-19.

Produced via immunoSEQ multiplex PCR; TCRdb's table is partial and in-frame only. The sample yields approximately 130,000 clones, around 83% seen once. The origin of this receptor is a man older than 75 with active or convalescent COVID-19. Specimen: peripheral blood.

The CDR3 region is CSAATVGYTF. The CDR3 DNA sequence: TGCAGTGCCGCCACAGTAGGCTACACCTTC. J is TRBJ1-2 and V is TRBV20-1, with no clear D. The germline V gene encodes CDR1 DFQATT and CDR2 SNEGSKA (reference sequence). The CDR3 has 10 amino acids. V was cut by 6 bases and J by 8 bases, with 10 bases left in between.